This TCR beta chain comes out of a study of early T cells in non-severe SARS-CoV-2 infection. Study context: The chains were unpaired, and the sequenced material was bulk RNA from unsorted whole blood.

Broader study findings: The VDJdb matching leaned toward anti-spike CD8 responses and overlooked private and CD4 specificities.

Regarding this clonotype: Its antigen is currently unknown.

Attachment of unique molecular identifiers to individual cDNA molecules was performed. TCRdb recomputed calls from the 5' RACE reads with MiXCR, one row per CDR3 protein. The table includes 40,000 to 55,000 distinct CDR3 sequences, approximately 13% detected once. CDR3 length equals 14 residues. The germline gives CDR1 LNHDA, CDR2 SQIVND (reference sequence). The germline V and J ends were trimmed by 10 bases and 3 bases, with 15 bases remaining between them. This sequence originates from an adult who was a healthcare worker with PCR-confirmed SARS-CoV-2 infection or an uninfected control (not recorded which). The material sequenced was whole blood. The V and J genes are TRBV19 and TRBJ2-2, with TRBD2 as a possible D gene (5 bases). In DNA form, the CDR3 reads TGTGCCACCATGATGGACTGGGACACCGGGGAGCTGTTTTTT. Translation: CATMMDWDTGELFF.